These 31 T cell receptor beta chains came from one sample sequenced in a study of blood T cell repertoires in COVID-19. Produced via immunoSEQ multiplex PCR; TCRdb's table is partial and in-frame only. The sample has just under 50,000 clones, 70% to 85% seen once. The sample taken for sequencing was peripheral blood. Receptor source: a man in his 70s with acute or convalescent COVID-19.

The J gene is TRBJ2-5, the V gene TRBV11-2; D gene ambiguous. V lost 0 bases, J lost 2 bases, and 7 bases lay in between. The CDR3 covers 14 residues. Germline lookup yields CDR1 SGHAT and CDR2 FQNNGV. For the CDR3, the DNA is TGTGCCAGCAGCTTAGATCGGGTTCAAGAGACCCAGTACTTC. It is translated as CASSLDRVQETQYF.

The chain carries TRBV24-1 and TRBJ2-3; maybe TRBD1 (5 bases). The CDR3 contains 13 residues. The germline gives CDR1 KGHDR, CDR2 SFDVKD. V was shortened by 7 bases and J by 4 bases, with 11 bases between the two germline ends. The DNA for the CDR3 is TGTGCCACCAGGTCAGGGCCCGCAGATACGCAGTATTTT. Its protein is CATRSGPADTQYF.

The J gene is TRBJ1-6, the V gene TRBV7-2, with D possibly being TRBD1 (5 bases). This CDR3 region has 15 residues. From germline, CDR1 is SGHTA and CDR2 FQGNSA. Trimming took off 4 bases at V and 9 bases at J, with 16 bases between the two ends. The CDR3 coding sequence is TGTGCCAGCAGCTCCAGGTTAGGGGAGGGTTCACCCCTCCACTTT. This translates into CASSSRLGEGSPLHF.

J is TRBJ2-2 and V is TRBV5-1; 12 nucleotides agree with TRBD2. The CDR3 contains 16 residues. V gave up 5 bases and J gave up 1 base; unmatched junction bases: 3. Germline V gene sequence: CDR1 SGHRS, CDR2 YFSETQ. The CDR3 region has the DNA TGCGCCAGCAGGACTAGCGGGGGTCAGAACACCGGGGAGCTGTTTTTT. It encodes CASRTSGGQNTGELFF.

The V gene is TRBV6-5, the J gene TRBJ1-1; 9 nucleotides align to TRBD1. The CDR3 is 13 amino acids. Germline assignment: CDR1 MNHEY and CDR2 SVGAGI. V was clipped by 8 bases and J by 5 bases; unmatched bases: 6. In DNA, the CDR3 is TGTGCCAGCCCCAGGGACAGGGAGACTGAAGCTTTCTTT. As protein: CASPRDRETEAFF.

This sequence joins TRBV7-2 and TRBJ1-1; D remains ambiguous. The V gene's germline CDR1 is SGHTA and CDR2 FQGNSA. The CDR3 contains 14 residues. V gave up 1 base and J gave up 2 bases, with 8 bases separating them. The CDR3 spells CASSLGAENTEAFF. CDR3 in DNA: TGTGCCAGCAGCTTAGGGGCAGAAAACACTGAAGCTTTCTTT.

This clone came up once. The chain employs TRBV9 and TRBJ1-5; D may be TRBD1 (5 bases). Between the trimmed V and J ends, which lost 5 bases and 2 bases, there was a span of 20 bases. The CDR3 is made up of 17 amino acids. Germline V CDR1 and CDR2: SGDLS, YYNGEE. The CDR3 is CASRKNPPGHGNQPQHF. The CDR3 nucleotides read TGTGCCAGCAGAAAAAACCCCCCAGGGCATGGCAATCAGCCCCAGCATTTT.

As DNA, the CDR3 is TGTGCCAGCAGCGTCAGCGGGGATCGCACAGATACGCAGTATTTT. Its translation is CASSVSGDRTDTQYF. The chain links TRBV9 to TRBJ2-3, with 7 nucleotides matching TRBD2. Germline lookup yields CDR1 SGDLS and CDR2 YYNGEE. This CDR3 spans 15 amino acids. The ends lost 2 bases at V and 1 base at J; junction bases unmatched: 4.

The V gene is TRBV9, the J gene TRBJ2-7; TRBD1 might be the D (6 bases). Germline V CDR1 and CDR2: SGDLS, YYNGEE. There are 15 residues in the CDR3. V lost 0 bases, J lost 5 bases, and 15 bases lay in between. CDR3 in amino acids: CASSVAETGTHEQYF. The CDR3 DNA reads TGTGCCAGCAGCGTAGCCGAAACAGGGACCCACGAGCAGTACTTC.

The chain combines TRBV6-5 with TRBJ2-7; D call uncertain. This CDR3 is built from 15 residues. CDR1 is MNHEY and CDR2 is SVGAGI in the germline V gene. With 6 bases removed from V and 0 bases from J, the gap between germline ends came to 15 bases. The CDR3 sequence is CASRLLPRGSYEQYF. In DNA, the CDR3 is TGTGCCAGCAGATTACTTCCTAGAGGCTCCTACGAGCAGTACTTC.

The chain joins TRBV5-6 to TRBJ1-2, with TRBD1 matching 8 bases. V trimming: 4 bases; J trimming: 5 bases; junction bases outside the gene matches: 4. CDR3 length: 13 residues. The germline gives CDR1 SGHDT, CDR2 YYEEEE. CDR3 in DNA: TGTGCCAGCAGCCCGGACAGGGATTATGGCTACACCTTC. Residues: CASSPDRDYGYTF.

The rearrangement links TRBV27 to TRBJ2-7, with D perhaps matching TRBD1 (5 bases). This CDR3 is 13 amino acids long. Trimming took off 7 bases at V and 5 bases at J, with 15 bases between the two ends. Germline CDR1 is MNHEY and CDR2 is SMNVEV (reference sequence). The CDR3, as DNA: TGTGCCAGCACCGTAGGGGCAGGGAACGAGCAGTACTTC. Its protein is CASTVGAGNEQYF.

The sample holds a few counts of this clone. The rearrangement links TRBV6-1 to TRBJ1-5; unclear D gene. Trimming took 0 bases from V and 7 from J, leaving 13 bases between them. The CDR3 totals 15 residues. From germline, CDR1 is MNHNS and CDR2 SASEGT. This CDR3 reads CASSEARHGRQPQHF. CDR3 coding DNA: TGTGCCAGCAGTGAAGCACGACATGGCAGGCAGCCCCAGCATTTT.

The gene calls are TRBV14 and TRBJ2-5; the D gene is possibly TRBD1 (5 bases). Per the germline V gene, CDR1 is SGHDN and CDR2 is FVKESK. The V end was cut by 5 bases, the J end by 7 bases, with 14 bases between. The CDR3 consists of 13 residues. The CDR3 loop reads CASSSSLTGTQYF. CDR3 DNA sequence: TGTGCCAGCAGCTCCTCCCTAACAGGGACCCAGTACTTC.

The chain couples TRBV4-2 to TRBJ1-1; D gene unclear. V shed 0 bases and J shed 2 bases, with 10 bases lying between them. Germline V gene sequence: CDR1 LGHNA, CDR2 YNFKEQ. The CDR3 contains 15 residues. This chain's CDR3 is CASSQDRTSNTEAFF. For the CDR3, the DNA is TGTGCCAGCAGCCAAGACAGGACTTCAAACACTGAAGCTTTCTTT.

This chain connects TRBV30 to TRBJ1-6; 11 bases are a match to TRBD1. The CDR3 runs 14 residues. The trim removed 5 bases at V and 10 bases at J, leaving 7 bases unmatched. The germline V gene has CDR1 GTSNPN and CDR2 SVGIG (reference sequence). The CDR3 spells CAWSPGQGGSPLHF. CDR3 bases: TGTGCCTGGTCCCCGGGACAGGGGGGATCACCCCTCCACTTT.

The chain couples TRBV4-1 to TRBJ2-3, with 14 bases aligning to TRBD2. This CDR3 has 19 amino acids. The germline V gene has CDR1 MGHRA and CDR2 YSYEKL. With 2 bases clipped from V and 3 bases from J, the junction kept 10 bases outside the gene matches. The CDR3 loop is CASSQPRLAGGPSTDTQYF. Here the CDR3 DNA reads TGCGCCAGCAGCCAACCCCGACTAGCGGGGGGGCCCAGTACAGATACGCAGTATTTT.

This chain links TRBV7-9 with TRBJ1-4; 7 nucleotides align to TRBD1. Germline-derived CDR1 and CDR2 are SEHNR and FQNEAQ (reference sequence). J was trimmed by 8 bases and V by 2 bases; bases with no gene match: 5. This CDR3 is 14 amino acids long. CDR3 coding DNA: TGTGCCAGCAGCTTAAGACAGGGCATGGAAAAACTGTTTTTT. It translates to CASSLRQGMEKLFF.

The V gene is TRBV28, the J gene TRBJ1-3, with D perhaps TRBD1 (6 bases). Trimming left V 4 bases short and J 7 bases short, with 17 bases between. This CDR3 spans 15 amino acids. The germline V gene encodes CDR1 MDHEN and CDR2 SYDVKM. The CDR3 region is CASSSGGGSRNTIYF. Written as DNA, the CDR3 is TGTGCCAGCAGTTCCGGTGGGGGCTCGCGGAACACCATATATTTT.

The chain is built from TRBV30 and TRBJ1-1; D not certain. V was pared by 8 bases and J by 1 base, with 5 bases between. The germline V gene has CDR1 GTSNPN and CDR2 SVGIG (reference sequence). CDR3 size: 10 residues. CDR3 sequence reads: CAGQNTEAFF. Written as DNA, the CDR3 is TGTGCCGGGCAGAACACTGAAGCTTTCTTT.

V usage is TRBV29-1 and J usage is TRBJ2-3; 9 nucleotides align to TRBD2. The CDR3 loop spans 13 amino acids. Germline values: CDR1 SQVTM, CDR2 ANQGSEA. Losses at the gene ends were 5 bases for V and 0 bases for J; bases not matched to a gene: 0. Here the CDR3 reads CSVLAGSTDTQYF. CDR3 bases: TGCAGCGTTCTAGCGGGAAGCACAGATACGCAGTATTTT.

The DNA of the CDR3 is TGTGCCAGCAGTTCCGACAGCCGAGCGGGAAGCACAGATACGCAGTATTTT. Residues: CASSSDSRAGSTDTQYF. The V and J genes are TRBV6-2 or TRBV6-3 and TRBJ2-3; TRBD2 matches at 7 bases. The J segment lost 0 bases and the V segment lost 4 bases, leaving 10 bases of the junction unmatched. Germline CDR1 and CDR2: MNHEY and SVGEGT. This CDR3 is 17 amino acids long.

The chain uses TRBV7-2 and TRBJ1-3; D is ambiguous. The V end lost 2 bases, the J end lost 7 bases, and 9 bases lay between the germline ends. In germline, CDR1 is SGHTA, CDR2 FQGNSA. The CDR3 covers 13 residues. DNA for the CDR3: TGTGCCAGCAGCTTAATGCTTCGGAACACCATATATTTT. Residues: CASSLMLRNTIYF. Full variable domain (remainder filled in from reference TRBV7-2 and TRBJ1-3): GAGVSQSPSNKVTEKGKDVELRCDPISGHTALYWYRQSLGQGLEFLIYFQGNSAPDKSGLPSDRFSAERTGGSVSTLTIQRTQQEDSAVYLCASSLMLRNTIYFGEGSWLTVV.

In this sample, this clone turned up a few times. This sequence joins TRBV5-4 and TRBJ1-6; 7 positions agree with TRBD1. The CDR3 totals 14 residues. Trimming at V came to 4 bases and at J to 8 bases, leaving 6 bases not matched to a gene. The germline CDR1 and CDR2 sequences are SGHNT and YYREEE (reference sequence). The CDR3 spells CASSIGTDYSPLHF. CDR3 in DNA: TGTGCCAGCAGCATCGGGACAGACTATTCACCCCTCCACTTT. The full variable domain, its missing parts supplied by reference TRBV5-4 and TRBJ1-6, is ETGVTQSPTHLIKTRGQQVTLRCSSQSGHNTVSWYQQALGQGPQFIFQYYREEENGRGNFPPRFSGLQFPNYSSELNVNALELDDSALYLCASSIGTDYSPLHFGNGTRLTVT.

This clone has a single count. Here the CDR3 reads CASSFPGGGTQYF. In DNA form, the CDR3 reads TGTGCCAGCAGTTTTCCCGGGGGGGGCACACAGTACTTC. V gene TRBV27 combines with J gene TRBJ2-7; TRBD2 matches at 8 bases. The V and J ends lost 3 bases and 10 bases, in that order; junction bases with no gene match: 8. CDR3 length: 13 residues. Germline V gene data show CDR1 as MNHEY and CDR2 as SMNVEV (reference sequence).

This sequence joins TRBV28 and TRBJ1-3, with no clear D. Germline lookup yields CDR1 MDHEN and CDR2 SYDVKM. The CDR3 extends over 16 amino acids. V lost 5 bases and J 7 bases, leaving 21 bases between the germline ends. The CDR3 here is CASSQDFTALTNTIYF. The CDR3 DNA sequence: TGTGCCAGCAGTCAGGATTTTACCGCCCTTACCAACACCATATATTTT. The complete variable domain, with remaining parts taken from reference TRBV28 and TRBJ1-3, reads DVKVTQSSRYLVKRTGEKVFLECVQDMDHENMFWYRQDPGLGLRLIYFSYDVKMKEKGDIPEGYSVSREKKERFSLILESASTNQTSMYLCASSQDFTALTNTIYFGEGSWLTVV.

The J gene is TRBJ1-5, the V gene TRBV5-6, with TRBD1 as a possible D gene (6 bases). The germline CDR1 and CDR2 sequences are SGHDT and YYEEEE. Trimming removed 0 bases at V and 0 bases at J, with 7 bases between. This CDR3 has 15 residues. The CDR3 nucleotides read TGTGCCAGCAGCTTGGCAGGGGCTAGCAATCAGCCCCAGCATTTT. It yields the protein CASSLAGASNQPQHF. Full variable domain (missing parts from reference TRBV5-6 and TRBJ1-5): DAGVTQSPTHLIKTRGQQVTLRCSPKSGHDTVSWYQQALGQGPQFIFQYYEEEERQRGNFPDRFSGHQFPNYSSELNVNALLLGDSALYLCASSLAGASNQPQHFGDGTRLSIL.

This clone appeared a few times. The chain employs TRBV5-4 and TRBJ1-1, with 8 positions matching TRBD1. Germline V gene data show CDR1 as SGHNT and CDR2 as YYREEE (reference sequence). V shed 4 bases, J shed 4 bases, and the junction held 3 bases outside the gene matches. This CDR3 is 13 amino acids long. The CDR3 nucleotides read TGTGCCAGCAGCCCTCAGGGGGCCACTGAAGCTTTCTTT. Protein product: CASSPQGATEAFF.

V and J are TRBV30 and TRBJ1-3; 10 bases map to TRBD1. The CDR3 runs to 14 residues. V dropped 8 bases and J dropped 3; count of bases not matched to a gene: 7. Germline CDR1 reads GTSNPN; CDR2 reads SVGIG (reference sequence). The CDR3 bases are TGTGCCGGCCGACAGGGGGCCGTTGGAAACACCATATATTTT. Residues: CAGRQGAVGNTIYF. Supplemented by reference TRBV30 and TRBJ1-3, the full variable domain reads SQTIHQWPATLVQPVGSPLSLECTVEGTSNPNLYWYRQAAGRGLQLLFYSVGIGQISSEVPQNLSASRPQDRQFILSSKKLLLSDSGFYLCAGRQGAVGNTIYFGEGSWLTVV.

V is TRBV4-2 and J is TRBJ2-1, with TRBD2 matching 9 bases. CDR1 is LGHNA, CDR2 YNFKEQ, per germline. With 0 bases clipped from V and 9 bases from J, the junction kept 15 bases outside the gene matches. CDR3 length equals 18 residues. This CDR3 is CASSQDLPGSGRLGEQFF. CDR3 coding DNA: TGTGCCAGCAGCCAAGACTTGCCCGGTAGCGGGAGATTAGGTGAGCAGTTCTTC.

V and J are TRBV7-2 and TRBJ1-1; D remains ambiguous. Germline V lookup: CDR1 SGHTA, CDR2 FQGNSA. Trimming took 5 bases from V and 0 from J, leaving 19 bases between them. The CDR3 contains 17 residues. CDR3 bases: TGTGCCAGCAGCCGCCCCATGGGAGGGTCACTGAACACTGAAGCTTTCTTT. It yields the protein CASSRPMGGSLNTEAFF.